These 9 T cell receptor beta chains were sequenced from one sample in a study of T cell responses to AZD1222 COVID-19 vaccine. Only in-frame clones appear in the TCRdb table, and some are missing; sequencing was by immunoSEQ multiplex PCR. Of approximately 150,000 clones in the sample, roughly nine tenths were seen once. Sequencing was performed on peripheral blood, taken 28 days after the second AZD1222 dose. The receptors here all came from an adult who received the AZD1222 COVID-19 vaccine.

The chain employs TRBV13 and TRBJ1-1; the D gene is possibly TRBD1 (6 bases). V lost 4 bases and J 5 bases, leaving 20 bases between the germline ends. CDR3 size: 16 residues. CDR1 PRHDT and CDR2 FYEKMQ come from the germline V gene (reference sequence). The CDR3 protein is CASSSYLRGASTEAFF. CDR3 in DNA: TGTGCCAGCAGCTCATACCTACGGGGGGCGAGTACTGAAGCTTTCTTT.

The chain combines TRBV6-5 with TRBJ1-6; no firm D call. The CDR3 contains 13 residues. CDR1 MNHEY and CDR2 SVGAGI come from the germline V gene. Trimming shortened V by 6 bases and J by 7 bases, and 10 bases separated the two germline ends. The CDR3 loop is CASRSTQNSPLHF. The CDR3 coding sequence is TGTGCCAGCAGGTCGACACAGAATTCACCCCTCCACTTT.

On this clone: This same CDR3 is encoded by further DNA sequences in the sample. The chain joins TRBV6-4 to TRBJ1-2; D remains ambiguous. This CDR3 region has 13 residues. CDR1 is MRHNA and CDR2 is SNTAGT in the germline V gene. Between the trimmed V and J ends, which lost 0 bases and 5 bases, there was a span of 7 bases. CDR3 residues: CASSDSGGYGYTF. CDR3 in DNA: TGTGCCAGCAGTGACTCAGGCGGATATGGCTACACCTTC.

The gene calls are TRBV5-6 and TRBJ2-3; 8 bases are shared with TRBD2. Germline assignment: CDR1 SGHDT and CDR2 YYEEEE. The ends lost 9 bases at V and 4 bases at J; junction bases unmatched: 13. This CDR3 contains 15 residues. The CDR3 loop reads CATSPGGSPADTQYF. CDR3 coding DNA: TGTGCCACCTCCCCGGGGGGGTCCCCTGCAGATACGCAGTATTTT.

The rearrangement joins TRBV6-5 to TRBJ2-3; 7 bases are shared with TRBD1. J lost 2 bases, V lost 5 bases, and 7 bases had no gene match. CDR3 length: 15 amino acids. Germline V gene data show CDR1 as MNHEY and CDR2 as SVGAGI. CDR3 bases: TGTGCCAGCAGTAGACAGGGAGATCTCACAGATACGCAGTATTTT. It translates to CASSRQGDLTDTQYF.

The CDR3, as DNA: TGTGCCAGTAGTTATGGACAGGGCAGGGACACTGAAGCTTTCTTT. Translated: CASSYGQGRDTEAFF. The chain uses TRBV19 and TRBJ1-1; TRBD1 agrees at 8 bases. In germline, CDR1 is LNHDA, CDR2 SQIVND (reference sequence). Trimming at V came to 5 bases and at J to 3 bases, leaving 8 bases not matched to a gene. The CDR3 totals 15 residues.

The chain combines TRBV7-8 with TRBJ2-7; D is uncertain. Trimming removed 5 bases at V and 9 bases at J, with 11 bases between. Germline V gene sequence: CDR1 SGHVS, CDR2 FQNEAQ. The CDR3 has 11 residues. The CDR3 sequence: CASSQSVVQYF. Written as DNA, the CDR3 is TGTGCCAGCAGCCAGAGCGTTGTGCAGTACTTC.

This chain joins TRBV6-5 and TRBJ1-6, with 8 positions matching TRBD1. The CDR3 loop spans 16 amino acids. J gave up 8 bases and V 0 bases, and 6 bases lay outside the gene matches. CDR1 is MNHEY, CDR2 SVGAGI, per germline. CDR3 region: CASSYSMDRVDSPLHF. In DNA, the CDR3 is TGTGCCAGCAGTTACTCGATGGACAGGGTTGATTCACCCCTCCACTTT.

The V and J genes are TRBV13 and TRBJ2-1; TRBD2 might be the D (7 bases). The germline V gene encodes CDR1 PRHDT and CDR2 FYEKMQ (reference sequence). Trimming cost V 5 bases and J 0 bases, with 20 bases left between them. This CDR3 has 18 amino acids. CDR3 in DNA: TGTGCCAGCAGCCCCTTGTCGGCGGGGGCAAGCTCCTACAATGAGCAGTTCTTC. Its translation is CASSPLSAGASSYNEQFF. Full variable domain (missing parts from reference TRBV13 and TRBJ2-1): AAGVIQSPRHLIKEKRETATLKCYPIPRHDTVYWYQQGPGQDPQFLISFYEKMQSDKGSIPDRFSAQQFSDYHSELNMSSLELGDSALYFCASSPLSAGASSYNEQFFGPGTRLTVL.